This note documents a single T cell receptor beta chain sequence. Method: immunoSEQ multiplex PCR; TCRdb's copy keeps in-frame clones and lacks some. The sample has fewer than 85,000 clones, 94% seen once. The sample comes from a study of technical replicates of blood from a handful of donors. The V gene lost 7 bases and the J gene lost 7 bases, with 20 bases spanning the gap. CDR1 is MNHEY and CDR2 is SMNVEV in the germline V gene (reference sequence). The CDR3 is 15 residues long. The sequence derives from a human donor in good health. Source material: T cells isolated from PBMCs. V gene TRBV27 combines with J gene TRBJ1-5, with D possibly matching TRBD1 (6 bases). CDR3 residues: CASKKQGGEGQPQHF. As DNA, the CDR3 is TGTGCCAGCAAAAAACAGGGAGGGGAAGGACAGCCCCAGCATTTT.